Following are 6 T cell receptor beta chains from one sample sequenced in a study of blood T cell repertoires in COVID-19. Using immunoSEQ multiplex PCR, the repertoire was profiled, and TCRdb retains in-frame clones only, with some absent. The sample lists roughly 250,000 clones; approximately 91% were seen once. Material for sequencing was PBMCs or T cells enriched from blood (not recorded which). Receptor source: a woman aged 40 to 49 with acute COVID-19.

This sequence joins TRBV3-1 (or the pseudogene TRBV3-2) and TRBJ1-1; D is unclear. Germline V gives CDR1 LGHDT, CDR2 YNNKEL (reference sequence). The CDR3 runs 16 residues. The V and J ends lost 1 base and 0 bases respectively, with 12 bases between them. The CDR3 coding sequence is TGTGCCAGCAGCCAAGTTATGAGGACTATGAACACTGAAGCTTTCTTT. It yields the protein CASSQVMRTMNTEAFF.

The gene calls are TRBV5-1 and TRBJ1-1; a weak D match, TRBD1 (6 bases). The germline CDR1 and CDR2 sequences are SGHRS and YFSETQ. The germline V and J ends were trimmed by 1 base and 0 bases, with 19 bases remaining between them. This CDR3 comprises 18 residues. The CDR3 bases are TGCGCCAGCAGCTTGAGCCGTGGGGCTAGGGGGATGAACACTGAAGCTTTCTTT. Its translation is CASSLSRGARGMNTEAFF.

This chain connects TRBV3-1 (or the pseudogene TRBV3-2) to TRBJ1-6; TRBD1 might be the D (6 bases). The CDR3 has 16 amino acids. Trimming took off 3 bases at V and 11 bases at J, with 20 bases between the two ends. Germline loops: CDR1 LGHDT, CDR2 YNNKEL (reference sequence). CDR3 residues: CASSHLLGGANAPLHF. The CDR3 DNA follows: TGTGCCAGCAGCCATCTTCTGGGGGGGGCTAACGCACCCCTCCACTTT.

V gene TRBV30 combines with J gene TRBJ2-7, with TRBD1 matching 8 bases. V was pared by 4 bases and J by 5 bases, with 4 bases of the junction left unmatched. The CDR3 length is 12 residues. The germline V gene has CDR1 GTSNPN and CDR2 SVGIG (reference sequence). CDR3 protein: CAWMQGANEQYF. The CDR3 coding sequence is TGTGCCTGGATGCAGGGGGCCAACGAGCAGTACTTC.

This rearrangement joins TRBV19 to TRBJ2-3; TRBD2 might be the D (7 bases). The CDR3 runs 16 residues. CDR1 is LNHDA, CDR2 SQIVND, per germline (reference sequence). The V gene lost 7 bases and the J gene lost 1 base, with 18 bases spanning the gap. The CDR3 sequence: CASTPGEGVRTDTQYF. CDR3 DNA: TGTGCCAGTACCCCAGGGGAGGGGGTCCGCACAGATACGCAGTATTTT.

The chain's CDR3 is CASSVEGRGPTFF. For the CDR3, the DNA is TGTGCCAGCAGCGTAGAAGGCAGGGGGCCAACTTTCTTT. The V call is TRBV9, the J call TRBJ1-1; 8 nucleotides align to TRBD1. This CDR3 comprises 13 residues. Trimming took 0 bases from V and 12 from J; bases not matched to a gene: 7. Germline assignment: CDR1 SGDLS and CDR2 YYNGEE.